These 4 T cell receptor beta chains share one sample of origin, sequenced in a study of CD8+ T cells in alopecia areata. cDNA serving as the sequencing template came from extracted, reverse transcribed RNA. Clones were sequenced by immunoSEQ multiplex PCR, and TCRdb holds only the in-frame ones, with some missing. This repertoire shows under 130,000 clones, over 75% found once; its top ten account for 11%. Treatment here: oral pan-JAK inhibitor, 5-10 mg twice daily. The specimen was CD8+ T cells sorted from blood, collected around week 31, from a patient treated with tofacitinib. These receptors all come from a human donor with alopecia areata.

This clone was recorded once. The chain joins TRBV9 to TRBJ2-7, with TRBD2 matching over 7 bases. The CDR3 length is 15 residues. CDR1 SGDLS and CDR2 YYNGEE come from the germline V gene. With 0 bases clipped from V and 2 bases from J, the junction kept 5 bases outside the gene matches. The CDR3 loop is CASSVGEGKTYEQYF. The CDR3 bases are TGTGCCAGCAGCGTAGGGGAGGGGAAAACCTACGAGCAGTACTTC.

A remark on this clone: Other nucleotide sequences from this sample produce the same CDR3. This chain connects TRBV29-1 to TRBJ2-3; D remains ambiguous. Trimming took 6 bases from V and 4 from J, leaving 8 bases between them. Germline CDR1 is SQVTM and CDR2 is ANQGSEA. The CDR3 loop spans 11 amino acids. The CDR3 here is CSVRLADTQYF. The CDR3, as DNA: TGCAGCGTCCGCCTAGCAGATACGCAGTATTTT.

The genes are TRBV29-1 and TRBJ2-7; TRBD1 matches at 10 bases. Per germline, CDR1 SQVTM and CDR2 ANQGSEA. This CDR3 contains 14 residues. Trimming at V came to 5 bases and at J to 6 bases, leaving 10 bases not matched to a gene. CDR3 DNA: TGCAGCGTTAAATCCGGGACAGGGGCCCCCGAGCAGTACTTC. Protein sequence: CSVKSGTGAPEQYF.

This rearrangement joins TRBV7-8 to TRBJ2-5, with a weak D call TRBD1 (5 bases). Germline values: CDR1 SGHVS, CDR2 FQNEAQ. V lost 2 bases and J lost 3, with 16 bases in between. The CDR3 sequence is 16 residues long. CDR3 DNA sequence: TGTGCCAGCAGCTTACGAGCCAGGGCCCAGAAAGAGACCCAGTACTTC. This encodes CASSLRARAQKETQYF.